One and the same sample provided the 25 T cell receptor beta chains below, sequenced in a study of T cell responses to AZD1222 COVID-19 vaccine. The table came from immunoSEQ multiplex PCR; TCRdb's copy has only in-frame clones and leaves some out. The data show 95,000 to 150,000 clones, roughly 90% seen once. Sequencing used peripheral blood, obtained on day 0 of AZD1222 vaccination. These receptors all stem from an adult in good health.

The rearrangement uses TRBV5-5 and TRBJ2-1, with a possible D match to TRBD2 (5 bases). In germline, CDR1 is SGHKS, CDR2 YYEKEE (reference sequence). The CDR3 is made up of 13 amino acids. Trimming stripped 7 bases from V and 8 bases from J, with 16 bases between. The DNA of the CDR3 is TGTGCCAGCGCTCGGGAATACCTTTATGAGCAGTTCTTC. Amino acid sequence: CASAREYLYEQFF. Variable domain in full (rest from reference TRBV5-5 and TRBJ2-1): DAGVTQSPTHLIKTRGQQVTLRCSPISGHKSVSWYQQVLGQGPQFIFQYYEKEERGRGNFPDRFSARQFPNYSSELNVNALLLGDSALYLCASAREYLYEQFFGPGTRLTVL.

The rearrangement uses TRBV30 and TRBJ1-5; D may be TRBD1 (6 bases). Germline CDR1 and CDR2: GTSNPN and SVGIG (reference sequence). V was cut by 5 bases and J by 2 bases, with 10 bases left in between. This CDR3 comprises 13 residues. CDR3 in amino acids: CAWGAGGNQPQHF. Here the CDR3 DNA reads TGTGCCTGGGGGGCAGGGGGCAATCAGCCCCAGCATTTT.

The rearrangement uses TRBV20-1 and TRBJ2-3, with D possibly matching TRBD1 (5 bases). CDR3 length: 15 amino acids. Trimming stripped 3 bases from V and 0 bases from J, with 13 bases between. CDR1 DFQATT and CDR2 SNEGSKA come from the germline V gene (reference sequence). CDR3 in DNA: TGCAGTGCTAGTATTCCGCAGGGAAGCACAGATACGCAGTATTTT. This gives the protein CSASIPQGSTDTQYF.

Details on this clone: Within the sample, other DNA sequences also encode this same CDR3. This chain connects TRBV12-3 or TRBV12-4 to TRBJ2-7, with TRBD1 as a possible D gene (5 bases). Between the trimmed V and J ends, which lost 6 bases and 3 bases, there was a span of 9 bases. The CDR3 sequence is 12 residues long. The CDR3 nucleotides read TGTGCCAGCAGCCCAGACAGCTACGAGCAGTACTTC. It encodes CASSPDSYEQYF.

This chain joins TRBV11-2 and TRBJ2-5; D is undetermined. The CDR3 length is 14 residues. V lost 5 bases, J lost 5 bases, and 15 bases lay in between. Germline V CDR1 and CDR2: SGHAT, FQNNGV. The CDR3, as DNA: TGTGCCAGCAGCCCGAACCCGAACCCGGAGACCCAGTACTTC. Protein sequence: CASSPNPNPETQYF.

V usage is TRBV11-3 and J usage is TRBJ2-2; no firm D call. The CDR3 runs 13 residues. The germline V gene encodes CDR1 SGHNT and CDR2 YENEEA. V was clipped by 5 bases and J by 6 bases, with 10 bases between them. The CDR3 nucleotides are TGTGCCAGCAGCATCACGAGATCCGGGGAGCTGTTTTTT. It specifies CASSITRSGELFF.

V gene TRBV19 combines with J gene TRBJ2-3; D is perhaps TRBD2 (6 bases). This CDR3 contains 15 residues. V lost 7 bases and J lost 0, with 14 bases in between. Germline CDR1 and CDR2: LNHDA and SQIVND (reference sequence). Written as DNA, the CDR3 is TGTGCCAGTATCAGTTGGGCGGGAAGCACAGATACGCAGTATTTT. Amino acid sequence: CASISWAGSTDTQYF.

The V call is TRBV11-2, the J call TRBJ2-3; no clear D gene. The CDR3 covers 13 residues. V was shortened by 0 bases and J by 6 bases, with 7 bases between the two germline ends. From germline, CDR1 is SGHAT and CDR2 FQNNGV. The CDR3 DNA is TGTGCCAGCAGCTTAGATACCCTCGATACGCAGTATTTT. It encodes CASSLDTLDTQYF.

The CDR3 is CASSSGQGAVQREPREQYF. In nucleotides, the CDR3 is TGTGCCAGCAGTTCGGGACAGGGGGCAGTGCAGCGGGAGCCCAGAGAGCAGTACTTC. This chain joins TRBV27 and TRBJ2-7, with 12 positions matching TRBD1. J lost 7 bases, V lost 4 bases, and 20 bases had no gene match. The CDR3 runs to 19 residues. The germline gives CDR1 MNHEY, CDR2 SMNVEV (reference sequence).

CDR3 amino acids: CASSQGQATEAFF. CDR3 nucleotide sequence: TGTGCCAGCTCACAAGGACAGGCAACTGAAGCTTTCTTT. V usage is TRBV18 and J usage is TRBJ1-1; TRBD1 matches 7 bases. CDR1 is KGHSH and CDR2 is LQKENI in the germline V gene. With 4 bases clipped from V and 5 bases from J, the junction kept 4 bases outside the gene matches. The CDR3 has 13 residues.

This chain connects TRBV11-1 to TRBJ2-7, with a possible D match to TRBD1 (6 bases). The V gene's germline CDR1 is SGHAT and CDR2 FQDESV (reference sequence). The CDR3 is 14 residues long. V was clipped by 5 bases and J by 2 bases, with 13 bases between them. The CDR3: CASSLGQNTYEQYF. In DNA, the CDR3 is TGTGCCAGCAGCCTTGGACAGAATACCTACGAGCAGTACTTC.

This clone was detected a few times. The chain links TRBV19 to TRBJ2-5; possibly TRBD2 for D (5 bases). Looked up from germline, CDR1 is LNHDA and CDR2 is SQIVND (reference sequence). The V end lost 3 bases, the J end lost 1 base, and 6 bases lay between the germline ends. The CDR3 runs to 13 residues. The CDR3 spells CASSMDFQETQYF. CDR3 DNA: TGTGCCAGTAGTATGGACTTCCAAGAGACCCAGTACTTC.

The chain is built from TRBV4-2 and TRBJ2-7, with a possible D match to TRBD2 (5 bases). The CDR3 is 11 amino acids. Germline-derived CDR1 and CDR2 are LGHNA and YNFKEQ. V gave up 4 bases and J gave up 7 bases, with 8 bases separating them. The CDR3: CASSRPGEQYF. In DNA form, the CDR3 reads TGTGCCAGCAGCCGTCCGGGGGAGCAGTACTTC.

J is TRBJ1-5 and V is TRBV4-1; D is uncertain. This CDR3 spans 17 amino acids. Germline V gene data show CDR1 as MGHRA and CDR2 as YSYEKL. V gave up 4 bases and J gave up 1 base, with 17 bases separating them. CDR3 bases: TGCGCCAGCAGCCTCCTCGCGGGAGGGCGGAGCAATCAGCCCCAGCATTTT. Amino acids: CASSLLAGGRSNQPQHF.

The chain is built from TRBV6-5 and TRBJ1-2; TRBD1 aligns across 7 bases. The J segment lost 4 bases and the V segment lost 4 bases, leaving 9 bases of the junction unmatched. Per the germline V gene, CDR1 is MNHEY and CDR2 is SVGAGI. The CDR3 totals 15 residues. In DNA form, the CDR3 reads TGTGCCAGCAGTTTTACCGGGACAGCAACCTATGGCTACACCTTC. This translates into CASSFTGTATYGYTF.

The CDR3 DNA reads TGTGCCTGCCAGGGCGGCTTTATAGACGAGCAGTACTTC. Translating gives CACQGGFIDEQYF. The chain recombines TRBV30 with TRBJ2-7; perhaps TRBD1 as D (5 bases). Germline lookup yields CDR1 GTSNPN and CDR2 SVGIG (reference sequence). Trimming pared 6 bases from V and 5 bases from J, leaving 17 bases between. This CDR3 is built from 13 residues. Drawing the rest from reference TRBV30 and TRBJ2-7, the complete variable domain is SQTIHQWPATLVQPVGSPLSLECTVEGTSNPNLYWYRQAAGRGLQLLFYSVGIGQISSEVPQNLSASRPQDRQFILSSKKLLLSDSGFYLCACQGGFIDEQYFGPGTRLTVT.

The chain links TRBV2 to TRBJ1-2; D possibly corresponds to TRBD1 (5 bases). The V and J ends lost 1 base and 4 bases respectively, with 13 bases between them. Germline V gene lookup returns CDR1 SNHLY and CDR2 FYNNEI. The CDR3 is 15 residues long. Here the CDR3 reads CASSEDVGQSYGYTF. CDR3 bases: TGTGCCAGCAGTGAAGACGTAGGACAAAGCTATGGCTACACCTTC. Using reference TRBV2 and TRBJ1-2 for the parts outside the CDR3, the full variable domain is EPEVTQTPSHQVTQMGQEVILRCVPISNHLYFYWYRQILGQKVEFLVSFYNNEISEKSEIFDDQFSVERPDGSNFTLKIRSTKLEDSAMYFCASSEDVGQSYGYTFGSGTRLTVV.

On this clone itself: A junction boundary mismatches the germline segment, possibly from a read error. The V call is TRBV12-3 or TRBV12-4, the J call TRBJ2-1; D possibly corresponds to TRBD1 (5 bases). CDR3 length: 12 amino acids. Here the CDR3 DNA reads TGTGCCAGCAGCTTAGACAGAGGAGAGCAGTTCTTC. Translation: CASSLDRGEQFF.

This rearrangement joins TRBV7-9 to TRBJ2-5; 10 bases are shared with TRBD2. V gave up 5 bases and J gave up 4 bases; unmatched junction bases: 7. Germline V lookup: CDR1 SEHNR, CDR2 FQNEAQ (reference sequence). This CDR3 spans 15 amino acids. The CDR3 here is CASSPLAGGSETQYF. DNA for the CDR3: TGTGCCAGCAGCCCATTAGCGGGAGGCTCAGAGACCCAGTACTTC.

The V call is TRBV19, the J call TRBJ2-1; 9 bases match TRBD2. The CDR3 covers 16 residues. V lost 4 bases and J lost 4; bases outside the gene matches: 8. Germline values: CDR1 LNHDA, CDR2 SQIVND (reference sequence). The CDR3 loop is CASSRISSGAYNEQFF. Written as DNA, the CDR3 is TGTGCCAGTAGTAGGATCTCTAGCGGGGCTTACAATGAGCAGTTCTTC. The whole variable domain, remainder taken from reference TRBV19 and TRBJ2-1, is DGGITQSPKYLFRKEGQNVTLSCEQNLNHDAMYWYRQDPGQGLRLIYYSQIVNDFQKGDIAEGYSVSREKKESFPLTVTSAQKNPTAFYLCASSRISSGAYNEQFFGPGTRLTVL.

The J gene is TRBJ1-6, the V gene TRBV2; D is possibly TRBD1 (6 bases). V lost 7 bases and J 0 bases, leaving 16 bases between the germline ends. The CDR3 is 17 amino acids. CDR1 SNHLY and CDR2 FYNNEI come from the germline V gene. The CDR3 loop is CASNRGGRVSYNSPLHF. CDR3 nucleotides: TGTGCCAGCAATCGGGGGGGCAGGGTCTCCTATAATTCACCCCTCCACTTT. Together with reference TRBV2 and TRBJ1-6, the CDR3 gives the full variable domain: EPEVTQTPSHQVTQMGQEVILRCVPISNHLYFYWYRQILGQKVEFLVSFYNNEISEKSEIFDDQFSVERPDGSNFTLKIRSTKLEDSAMYFCASNRGGRVSYNSPLHFGNGTRLTVT.

This clone was seen a single time. The rearrangement links TRBV5-6 to TRBJ2-7; unclear D gene. Germline V CDR1 and CDR2: SGHDT, YYEEEE. V dropped 4 bases and J dropped 2 bases, with 7 bases sitting between them. CDR3 length: 12 residues. In DNA, the CDR3 is TGTGCCAGCAGCGCTCAGGCCTACGAGCAGTACTTC. Amino acid sequence: CASSAQAYEQYF.

This chain joins TRBV24-1 and TRBJ2-1; 7 bases align to TRBD1. The V gene's germline CDR1 is KGHDR and CDR2 SFDVKD. The V and J ends lost 4 bases and 9 bases, in that order; junction bases with no gene match: 8. This CDR3 is built from 14 residues. DNA of the CDR3: TGTGCCACCAGTGAAAACACCAAGGGGGCTGAGCAGTTCTTC. Translation: CATSENTKGAEQFF.

The chain couples TRBV6-1 to TRBJ2-2; D unclear. Looked up from germline, CDR1 is MNHNS and CDR2 is SASEGT. The CDR3 sequence is 16 residues long. V was cut by 2 bases and J by 7 bases, with 17 bases left in between. The CDR3 bases are TGTGCCAGCAGTGAATTTCGTGGCTCCTCGGGCGGGGAGCTGTTTTTT. It codes for CASSEFRGSSGGELFF.

The chain couples TRBV7-2 to TRBJ2-1; maybe TRBD2 (5 bases). Germline-derived CDR1 and CDR2 are SGHTA and FQGNSA. Trimming shortened V by 3 bases and J by 2 bases, and 11 bases separated the two germline ends. The CDR3 totals 15 residues. The CDR3 coding sequence is TGTGCCAGCAGCTTTACGGGATACGCCTACAATGAGCAGTTCTTC. Amino acid sequence: CASSFTGYAYNEQFF. The full variable domain, with the rest looked up from reference TRBV7-2 and TRBJ2-1, is GAGVSQSPSNKVTEKGKDVELRCDPISGHTALYWYRQSLGQGLEFLIYFQGNSAPDKSGLPSDRFSAERTGGSVSTLTIQRTQQEDSAVYLCASSFTGYAYNEQFFGPGTRLTVL.